A single sample gave rise to the 9 T cell receptor beta chains below, sequenced in a study of shared clonotypes between healthy human individuals. Method: immunoSEQ multiplex PCR; TCRdb's copy keeps in-frame clones and lacks some. The sample lists hundreds of thousands of clones; about 96% were seen once. Specimen: naive CD4+ T cells sorted from blood. Subset reported: CD45RA+ positively selected. These receptors were collected from a woman under 40 in good health.

CDR3 DNA sequence: TGTGCCAGCAGCCAAGTTGGTAGGGATACCTACGAGCAGTACTTC. Translation gives CASSQVGRDTYEQYF. The rearrangement links TRBV14 to TRBJ2-7; D remains unclear. Germline V gene sequence: CDR1 SGHDN, CDR2 FVKESK. The CDR3 has 15 amino acids. Trimming left V 1 base short and J 2 bases short, with 12 bases between.

A single count supports this clone. The CDR3 DNA follows: TGTGCCAGCAGTTTCCAGTCCGTAGAGGATCAGCCCCAGCATTTT. This sequence encodes CASSFQSVEDQPQHF. The chain employs TRBV28 and TRBJ1-5; no firm D call. CDR3 length: 15 amino acids. V lost 3 bases to trimming and J lost 5 bases, with 14 bases between them. Germline-derived CDR1 and CDR2 are MDHEN and SYDVKM.

As regards this clone: Other nucleotide sequences in the sample specify the same CDR3. The chain uses TRBV5-1 and TRBJ2-3; 7 bases are a match to TRBD2. Trimming removed 0 bases from V and 3 bases from J; junction bases left unmatched: 1. CDR1 is SGHRS, CDR2 YFSETQ, per germline. The CDR3 has 14 amino acids. CDR3 nucleotides: TGCGCCAGCAGCTTGGGTAGCGGGACAGATACGCAGTATTTT. It yields the protein CASSLGSGTDTQYF.

The chain is built from TRBV7-9 and TRBJ1-4; the match to TRBD1 covers 9 bases. The CDR3 loop spans 13 amino acids. Trimming cost V 8 bases and J 5 bases; bases outside gene matches: 3. Per the germline V gene, CDR1 is SEHNR and CDR2 is FQNEAQ (reference sequence). DNA of the CDR3: TGTGCCAGCTCTGGACAGGGGAATGAAAAACTGTTTTTT. Translating gives CASSGQGNEKLFF.

The rearrangement joins TRBV28 to TRBJ1-5, with a tentative D call TRBD1 (6 bases). Trimming removed 5 bases at V and 9 bases at J, with 14 bases between. Germline V gene data show CDR1 as MDHEN and CDR2 as SYDVKM. There are 13 residues in the CDR3. The CDR3 DNA sequence: TGTGCCAGCAGTCGGACAGTCAATTGGCCCCAGCATTTT. Translating gives CASSRTVNWPQHF.

V is TRBV11-2 and J is TRBJ2-1; possible D gene TRBD1, 6 bases. Trimming pared 6 bases from V and 0 bases from J, leaving 12 bases between. CDR1 SGHAT and CDR2 FQNNGV come from the germline V gene. The CDR3 spans 15 residues. The CDR3 DNA sequence: TGTGCCAGCAGTTTAACAGGGAGCTCCTACAATGAGCAGTTCTTC. It translates to CASSLTGSSYNEQFF.

The chain uses TRBV7-9 and TRBJ2-1, with D possibly being TRBD1 or TRBD2 (5 bases each). The CDR3 extends over 15 amino acids. Germline V CDR1 and CDR2: SEHNR, FQNEAQ (reference sequence). The V gene lost 4 bases and the J gene lost 7 bases, with 17 bases spanning the gap. The CDR3 spells CASSYPVGRGNEQFF. CDR3 coding DNA: TGTGCCAGCAGCTACCCCGTGGGGCGAGGGAATGAGCAGTTCTTC.

This clone was seen just once. The V and J genes are TRBV6-5 and TRBJ1-4, with a possible D match to TRBD1 (5 bases). Trimming left V 2 bases short and J 4 bases short, with 8 bases between. Germline V CDR1 and CDR2: MNHEY, SVGAGI. The CDR3 spans 14 residues. For the CDR3, the DNA is TGTGCCAGCAGTTACGGGGGGTATAATGAAAAACTGTTTTTT. This encodes CASSYGGYNEKLFF.

CDR3 DNA: TGCGCCAGCAGCTCCCAGGACCGGGGGGCTTTCTTT. It specifies CASSSQDRGAFF. The chain has TRBV5-1 and TRBJ1-1; weak D call: TRBD1 (5 bases). Germline V gene sequence: CDR1 SGHRS, CDR2 YFSETQ. The V and J ends lost 3 bases and 11 bases respectively, with 14 bases between them. The CDR3 has 12 amino acids.